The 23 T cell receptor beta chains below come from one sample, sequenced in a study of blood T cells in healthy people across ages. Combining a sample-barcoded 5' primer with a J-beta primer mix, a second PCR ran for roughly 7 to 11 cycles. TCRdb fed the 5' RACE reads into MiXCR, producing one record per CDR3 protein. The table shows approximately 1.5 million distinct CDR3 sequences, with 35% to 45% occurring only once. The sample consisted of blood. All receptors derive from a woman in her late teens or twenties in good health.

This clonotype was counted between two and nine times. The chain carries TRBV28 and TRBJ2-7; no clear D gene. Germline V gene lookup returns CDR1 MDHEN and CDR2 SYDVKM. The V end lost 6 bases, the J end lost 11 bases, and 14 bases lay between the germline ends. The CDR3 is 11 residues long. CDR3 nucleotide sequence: TGTGCCAGCAGCACCGGTCGCGCGGAGTACTTC. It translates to CASSTGRAEYF.

CDR3 residues: CASSLTAYGSDTQYF. The DNA of the CDR3 is TGTGCCAGCAGCTTAACCGCCTATGGGTCAGATACGCAGTATTTT. The chain recombines TRBV7-9 with TRBJ2-3; no reliable D call. The germline CDR1 and CDR2 sequences are SEHNR and FQNEAQ (reference sequence). V shed 2 bases and J shed 4 bases, with 13 bases lying between them. The CDR3 is 15 amino acids.

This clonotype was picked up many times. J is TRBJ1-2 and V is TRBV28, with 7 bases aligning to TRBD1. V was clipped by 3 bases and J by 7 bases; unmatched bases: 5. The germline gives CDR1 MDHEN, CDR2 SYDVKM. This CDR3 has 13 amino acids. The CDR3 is CASSFDRVPGYTF. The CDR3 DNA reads TGTGCCAGCAGTTTTGACAGGGTCCCTGGCTACACCTTC.

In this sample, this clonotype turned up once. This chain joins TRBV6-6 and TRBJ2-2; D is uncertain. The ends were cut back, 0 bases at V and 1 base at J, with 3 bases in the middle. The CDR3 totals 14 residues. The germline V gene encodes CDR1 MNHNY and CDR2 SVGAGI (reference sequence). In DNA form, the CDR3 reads TGTGCCAGCAGTTACTCCGAGAACACCGGGGAGCTGTTTTTT. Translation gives CASSYSENTGELFF.

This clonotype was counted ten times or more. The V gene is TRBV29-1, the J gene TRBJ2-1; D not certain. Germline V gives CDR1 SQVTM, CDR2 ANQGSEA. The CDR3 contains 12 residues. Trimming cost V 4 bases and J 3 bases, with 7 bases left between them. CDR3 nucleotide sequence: TGCAGCGTTGTCACCGACTACAATGAGCAGTTCTTC. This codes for CSVVTDYNEQFF.

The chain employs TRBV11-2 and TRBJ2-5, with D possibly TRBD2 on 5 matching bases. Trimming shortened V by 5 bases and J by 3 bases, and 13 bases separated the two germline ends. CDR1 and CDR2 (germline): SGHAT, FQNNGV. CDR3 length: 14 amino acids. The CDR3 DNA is TGTGCCAGCAGCCCAGAACGAGGGAAAGAGACCCAGTACTTC. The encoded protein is CASSPERGKETQYF.

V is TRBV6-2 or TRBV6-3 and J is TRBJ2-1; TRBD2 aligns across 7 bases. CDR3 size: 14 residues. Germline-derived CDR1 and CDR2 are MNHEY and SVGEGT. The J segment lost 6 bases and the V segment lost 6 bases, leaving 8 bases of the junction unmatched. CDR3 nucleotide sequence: TGTGCCAGCAGGCGAGCGGGGCCCCTCAATGAGCAGTTCTTC. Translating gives CASRRAGPLNEQFF.

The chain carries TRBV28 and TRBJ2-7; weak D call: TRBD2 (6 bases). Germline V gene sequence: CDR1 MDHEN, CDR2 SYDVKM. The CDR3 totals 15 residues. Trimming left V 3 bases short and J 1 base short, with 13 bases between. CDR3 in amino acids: CASSLGNGLSYEQYF. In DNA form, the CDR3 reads TGTGCCAGCAGTTTGGGTAACGGACTATCCTACGAGCAGTACTTC. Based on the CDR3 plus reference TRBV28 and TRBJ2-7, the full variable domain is DVKVTQSSRYLVKRTGEKVFLECVQDMDHENMFWYRQDPGLGLRLIYFSYDVKMKEKGDIPEGYSVSREKKERFSLILESASTNQTSMYLCASSLGNGLSYEQYFGPGTRLTVT.

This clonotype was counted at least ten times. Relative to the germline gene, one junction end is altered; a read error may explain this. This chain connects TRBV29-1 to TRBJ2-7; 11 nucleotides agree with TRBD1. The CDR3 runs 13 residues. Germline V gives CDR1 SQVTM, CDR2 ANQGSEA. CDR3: CSVEGQGAYEQYF. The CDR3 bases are TGCAGCGTGGAAGGACAGGGGGCTTACGAGCAGTACTTC.

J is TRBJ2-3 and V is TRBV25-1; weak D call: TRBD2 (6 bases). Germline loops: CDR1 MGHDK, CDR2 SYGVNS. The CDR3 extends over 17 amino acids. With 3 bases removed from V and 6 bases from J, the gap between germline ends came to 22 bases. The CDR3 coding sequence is TGTGCCAGCAGTGACGTGGGAGAGGACTATAAGGGGGATACGCAGTATTTT. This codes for CASSDVGEDYKGDTQYF.

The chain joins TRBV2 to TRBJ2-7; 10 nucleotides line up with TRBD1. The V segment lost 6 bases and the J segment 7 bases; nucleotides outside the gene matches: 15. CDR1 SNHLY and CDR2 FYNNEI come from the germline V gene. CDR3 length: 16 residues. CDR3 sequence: CASSTPGTGAYNEQYF. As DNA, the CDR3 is TGTGCCAGCAGCACGCCCGGGACAGGGGCCTACAATGAGCAGTACTTC.

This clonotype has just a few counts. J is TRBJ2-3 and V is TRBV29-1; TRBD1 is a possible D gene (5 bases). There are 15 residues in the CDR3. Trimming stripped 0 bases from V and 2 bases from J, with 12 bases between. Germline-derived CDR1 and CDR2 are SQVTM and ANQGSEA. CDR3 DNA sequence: TGCAGCGTTGAAGACAGGGATTCCCCCACAGATACGCAGTATTTT. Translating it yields CSVEDRDSPTDTQYF.

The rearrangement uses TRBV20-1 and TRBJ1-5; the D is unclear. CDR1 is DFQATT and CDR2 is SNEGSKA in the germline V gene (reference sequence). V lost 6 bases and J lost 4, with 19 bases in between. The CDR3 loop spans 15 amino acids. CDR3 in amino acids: CSAPTTPGWNQPQHF. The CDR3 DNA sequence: TGCAGTGCCCCCACGACCCCCGGGTGGAATCAGCCCCAGCATTTT.

The CDR3 protein is CASSSHVSGSTDTQYF. In nucleotides, the CDR3 is TGTGCCAGCAGCTCCCACGTAAGCGGGAGCACAGATACGCAGTATTTT. V gene TRBV7-9 combines with J gene TRBJ2-3; tentatively, D is TRBD2 (6 bases). The V end was cut by 4 bases, the J end by 0 bases, with 14 bases between. The V gene's germline CDR1 is SEHNR and CDR2 FQNEAQ (reference sequence). The CDR3 covers 16 residues.

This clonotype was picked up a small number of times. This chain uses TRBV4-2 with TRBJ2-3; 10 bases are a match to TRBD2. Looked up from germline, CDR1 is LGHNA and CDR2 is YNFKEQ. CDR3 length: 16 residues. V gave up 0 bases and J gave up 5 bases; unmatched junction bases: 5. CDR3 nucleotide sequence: TGTGCCAGCAGCCAAGACCTAGCGGGAGACGGAGATACGCAGTATTTT. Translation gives CASSQDLAGDGDTQYF.

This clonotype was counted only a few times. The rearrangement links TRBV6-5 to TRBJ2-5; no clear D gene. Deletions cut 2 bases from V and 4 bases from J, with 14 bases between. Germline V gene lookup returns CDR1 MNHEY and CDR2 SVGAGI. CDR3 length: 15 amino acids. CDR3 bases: TGTGCCAGCAGTTACGGCAGGTTAAGAGGAGAGACCCAGTACTTC. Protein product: CASSYGRLRGETQYF.

The CDR3 DNA follows: TGCAGTGCTAGAGTTGCGGGCCCCTACAATGAGCAGTTCTTC. The encoded protein is CSARVAGPYNEQFF. The V and J genes are TRBV20-1 and TRBJ2-1; maybe TRBD2 (5 bases). Germline V gene sequence: CDR1 DFQATT, CDR2 SNEGSKA (reference sequence). The CDR3 runs 14 residues. Trimming took off 1 base at V and 2 bases at J, with 9 bases between the two ends.

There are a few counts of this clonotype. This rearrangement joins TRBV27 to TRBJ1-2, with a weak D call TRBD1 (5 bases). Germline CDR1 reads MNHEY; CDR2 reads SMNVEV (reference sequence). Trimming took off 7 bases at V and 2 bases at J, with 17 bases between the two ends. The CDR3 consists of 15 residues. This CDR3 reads CASKNLKDINYGYTF. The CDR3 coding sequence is TGTGCCAGCAAGAATCTTAAGGACATAAACTATGGCTACACCTTC.

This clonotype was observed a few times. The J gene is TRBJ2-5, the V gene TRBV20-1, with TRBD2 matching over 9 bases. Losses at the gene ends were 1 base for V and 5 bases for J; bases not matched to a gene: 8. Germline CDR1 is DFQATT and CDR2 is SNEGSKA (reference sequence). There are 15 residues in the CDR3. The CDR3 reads CSARVPGLAVETQYF. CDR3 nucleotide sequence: TGCAGTGCTAGAGTACCGGGACTAGCTGTGGAGACCCAGTACTTC.

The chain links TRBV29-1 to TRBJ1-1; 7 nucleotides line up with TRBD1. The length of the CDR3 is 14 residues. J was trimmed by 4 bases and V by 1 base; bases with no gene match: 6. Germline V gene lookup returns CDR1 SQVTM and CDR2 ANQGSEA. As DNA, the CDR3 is TGCAGCGTTGAAGCACAGGGGAGTGGCACTGAAGCTTTCTTT. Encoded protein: CSVEAQGSGTEAFF. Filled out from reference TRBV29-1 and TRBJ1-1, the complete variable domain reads SAVISQKPSRDICQRGTSLTIQCQVDSQVTMMFWYRQQPGQSLTLIATANQGSEATYESGFVIDKFPISRPNLTFSTLTVSNMSPEDSSIYLCSVEAQGSGTEAFFGQGTRLTVV.

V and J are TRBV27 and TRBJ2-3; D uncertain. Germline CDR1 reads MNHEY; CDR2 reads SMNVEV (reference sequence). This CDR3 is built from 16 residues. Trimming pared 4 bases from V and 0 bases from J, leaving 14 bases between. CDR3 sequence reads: CASSSRRPSSTDTQYF. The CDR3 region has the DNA TGTGCCAGCAGTTCCCGCCGCCCATCTAGCACAGATACGCAGTATTTT.

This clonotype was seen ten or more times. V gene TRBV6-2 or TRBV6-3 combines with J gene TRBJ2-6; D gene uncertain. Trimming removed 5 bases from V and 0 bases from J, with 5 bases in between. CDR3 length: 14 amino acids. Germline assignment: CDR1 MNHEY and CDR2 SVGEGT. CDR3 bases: TGTGCCAGCAGTATGAGCTCTGGGGCCAACGTCCTGACTTTC. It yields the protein CASSMSSGANVLTF.

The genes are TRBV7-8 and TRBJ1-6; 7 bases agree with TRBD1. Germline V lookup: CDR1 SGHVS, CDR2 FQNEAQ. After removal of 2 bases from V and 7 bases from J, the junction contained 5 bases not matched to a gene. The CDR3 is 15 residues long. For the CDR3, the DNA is TGTGCCAGCAGCTTATTTCCAGGGGGAAATTCACCCCTCCACTTT. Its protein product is CASSLFPGGNSPLHF.